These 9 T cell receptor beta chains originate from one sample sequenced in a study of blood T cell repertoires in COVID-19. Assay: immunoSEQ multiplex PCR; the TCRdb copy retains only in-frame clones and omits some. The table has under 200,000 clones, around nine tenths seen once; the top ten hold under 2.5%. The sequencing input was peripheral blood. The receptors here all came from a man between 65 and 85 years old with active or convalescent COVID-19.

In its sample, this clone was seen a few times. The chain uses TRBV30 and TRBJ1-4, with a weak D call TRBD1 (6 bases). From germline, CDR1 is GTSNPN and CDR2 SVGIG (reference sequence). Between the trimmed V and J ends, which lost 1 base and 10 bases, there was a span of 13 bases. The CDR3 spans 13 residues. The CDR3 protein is CAWSALPRGKLFF. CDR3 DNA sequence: TGTGCCTGGAGTGCCCTCCCCAGGGGAAAACTGTTTTTT. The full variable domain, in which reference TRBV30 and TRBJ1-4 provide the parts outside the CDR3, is SQTIHQWPATLVQPVGSPLSLECTVEGTSNPNLYWYRQAAGRGLQLLFYSVGIGQISSEVPQNLSASRPQDRQFILSSKKLLLSDSGFYLCAWSALPRGKLFFGSGTQLSVL.

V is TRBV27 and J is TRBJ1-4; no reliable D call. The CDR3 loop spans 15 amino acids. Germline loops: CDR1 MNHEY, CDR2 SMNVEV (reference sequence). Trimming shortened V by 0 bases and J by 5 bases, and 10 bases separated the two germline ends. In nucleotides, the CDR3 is TGTGCCAGCAGTTTATCCACCAGTAAGAATGAAAAACTGTTTTTT. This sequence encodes CASSLSTSKNEKLFF.

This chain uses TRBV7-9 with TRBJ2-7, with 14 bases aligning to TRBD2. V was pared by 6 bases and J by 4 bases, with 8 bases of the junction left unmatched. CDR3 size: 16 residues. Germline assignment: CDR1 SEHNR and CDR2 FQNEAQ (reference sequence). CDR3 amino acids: CASRSGLAGAWYEQYF. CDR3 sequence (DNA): TGTGCCAGCAGATCGGGACTAGCGGGGGCCTGGTACGAGCAGTACTTC.

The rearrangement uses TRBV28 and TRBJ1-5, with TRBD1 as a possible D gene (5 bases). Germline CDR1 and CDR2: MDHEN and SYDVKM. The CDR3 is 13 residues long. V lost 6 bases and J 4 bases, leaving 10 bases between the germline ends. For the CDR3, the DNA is TGTGCCAGCAGCTTTCAGGGAAATCAGCCCCAGCATTTT. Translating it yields CASSFQGNQPQHF.

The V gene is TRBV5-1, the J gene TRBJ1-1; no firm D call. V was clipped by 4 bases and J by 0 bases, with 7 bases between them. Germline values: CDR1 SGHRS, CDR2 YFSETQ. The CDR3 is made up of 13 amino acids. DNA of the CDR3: TGCGCCAGCAGCCCGGTGGTGAACACTGAAGCTTTCTTT. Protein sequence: CASSPVVNTEAFF.

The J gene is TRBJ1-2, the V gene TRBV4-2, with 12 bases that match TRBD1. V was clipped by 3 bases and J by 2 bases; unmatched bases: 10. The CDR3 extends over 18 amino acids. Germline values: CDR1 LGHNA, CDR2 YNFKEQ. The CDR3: CASSHLGQGAFRNYGYTF. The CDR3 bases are TGTGCCAGCAGCCACCTGGGACAGGGGGCTTTCCGAAACTATGGCTACACCTTC.

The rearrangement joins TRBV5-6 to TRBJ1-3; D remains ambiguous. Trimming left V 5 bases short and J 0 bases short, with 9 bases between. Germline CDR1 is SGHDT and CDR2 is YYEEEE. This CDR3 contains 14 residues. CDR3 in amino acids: CASRSTASGNTIYF. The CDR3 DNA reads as TGTGCCAGCAGGAGCACAGCCTCTGGAAACACCATATATTTT.

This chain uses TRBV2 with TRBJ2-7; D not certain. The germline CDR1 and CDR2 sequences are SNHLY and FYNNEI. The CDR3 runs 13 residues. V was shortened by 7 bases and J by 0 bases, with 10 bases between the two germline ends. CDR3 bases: TGTGCCAGCACCCCCCCCAACTCCTACGAGCAGTACTTC. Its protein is CASTPPNSYEQYF.

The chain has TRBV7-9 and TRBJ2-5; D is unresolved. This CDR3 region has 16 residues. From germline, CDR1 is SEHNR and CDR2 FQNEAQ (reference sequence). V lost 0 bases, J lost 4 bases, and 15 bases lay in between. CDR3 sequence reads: CASSLAGLPNPETQYF. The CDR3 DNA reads TGTGCCAGCAGCTTAGCGGGCCTTCCCAATCCAGAGACCCAGTACTTC.